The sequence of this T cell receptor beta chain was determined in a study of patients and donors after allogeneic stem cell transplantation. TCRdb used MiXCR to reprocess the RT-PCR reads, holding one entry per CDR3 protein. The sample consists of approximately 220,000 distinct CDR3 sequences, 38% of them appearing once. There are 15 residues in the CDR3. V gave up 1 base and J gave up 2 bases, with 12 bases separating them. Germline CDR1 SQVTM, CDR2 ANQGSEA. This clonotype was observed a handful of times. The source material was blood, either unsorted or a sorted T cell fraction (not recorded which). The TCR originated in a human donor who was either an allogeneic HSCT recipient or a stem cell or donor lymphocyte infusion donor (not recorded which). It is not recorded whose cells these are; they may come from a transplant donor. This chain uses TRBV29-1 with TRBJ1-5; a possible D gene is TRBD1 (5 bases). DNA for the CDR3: TGCAGCGTTGAAGGACCAGGGATGGGCAATCAGCCCCAGCATTTT. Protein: CSVEGPGMGNQPQHF.